One sample yielded the 3 T cell receptor beta chains listed below, sequenced in a study of tumor and adjacent non-tumor tissue in lung cancer. The template was RNA from unsorted bulk tissue. The normal lung tissue was taken more than 3 cm from the tumor edge. Three rounds of nested PCR, following a modified ARM-PCR protocol, produced the TCRbeta library. TCRdb re-derived calls from the multiplex PCR reads in MiXCR, one entry per CDR3 protein. The sample yields 90,000 to 120,000 distinct CDR3 sequences, less than 75% seen once. Material: distant non-tumor lung tissue. These receptors all stem from a man younger than 45 with non-small cell lung cancer.

To note about this clonotype: A much larger clone is a single base away; this may be a read error. The chain combines TRBV12-3 or TRBV12-4 with TRBJ2-5; D is perhaps TRBD1 (5 bases). The V end lost 8 bases, the J end lost 5 bases, and 12 bases lay between the germline ends. CDR3 length: 12 residues. CDR3 nucleotides: TGTGCCAGCCACATGACAGACGAGACCCAGTACTTC. Residues: CASHMTDETQYF.

The chain joins TRBV6-2 or TRBV6-3 to TRBJ2-3; D remains unclear. Germline CDR1 MNHEY, CDR2 SVGEGT. The CDR3 spans 13 residues. Trimming left V 9 bases short and J 5 bases short, with 15 bases between. The CDR3, as DNA: TGTGCCAGTAATTACCTTTCGCTAGATACGCAGTATTTT. Its protein product is CASNYLSLDTQYF.

The chain couples TRBV6-2 or TRBV6-3 to TRBJ2-3, with unresolved D. This CDR3 comprises 13 residues. Trimming pared 4 bases from V and 5 bases from J, leaving 10 bases between. Germline-derived CDR1 and CDR2 are MNHEY and SVGEGT. The CDR3 loop reads CASSLQDVDTQYF. DNA of the CDR3: TGTGCCAGCAGTTTACAAGATGTAGATACGCAGTATTTT.